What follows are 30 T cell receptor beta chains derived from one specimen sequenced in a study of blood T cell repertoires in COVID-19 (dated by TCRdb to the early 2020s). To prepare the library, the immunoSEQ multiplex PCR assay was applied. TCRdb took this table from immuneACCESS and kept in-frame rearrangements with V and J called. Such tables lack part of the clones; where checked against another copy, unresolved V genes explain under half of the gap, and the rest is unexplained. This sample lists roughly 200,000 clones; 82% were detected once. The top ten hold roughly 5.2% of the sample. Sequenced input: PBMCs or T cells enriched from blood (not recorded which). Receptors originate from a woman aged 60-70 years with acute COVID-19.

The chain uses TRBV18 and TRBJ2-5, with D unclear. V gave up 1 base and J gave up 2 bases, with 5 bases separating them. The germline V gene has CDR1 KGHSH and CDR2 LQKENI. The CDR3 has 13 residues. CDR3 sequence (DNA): TGTGCCAGCTCACCACGCGAGCAAGAGACCCAGTACTTC. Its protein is CASSPREQETQYF.

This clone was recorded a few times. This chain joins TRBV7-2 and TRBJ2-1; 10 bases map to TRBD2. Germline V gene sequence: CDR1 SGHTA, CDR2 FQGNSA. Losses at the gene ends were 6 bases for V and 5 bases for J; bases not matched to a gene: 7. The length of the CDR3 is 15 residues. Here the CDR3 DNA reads TGTGCCAGCAGGAAGATAGCGGGGGGAGACAATGAGCAGTTCTTC. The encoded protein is CASRKIAGGDNEQFF.

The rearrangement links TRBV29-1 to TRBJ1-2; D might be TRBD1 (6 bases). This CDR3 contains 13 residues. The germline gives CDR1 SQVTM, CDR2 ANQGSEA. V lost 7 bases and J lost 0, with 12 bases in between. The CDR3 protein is CSANGGPNYGYTF. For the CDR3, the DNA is TGCAGCGCAAACGGGGGGCCTAACTATGGCTACACCTTC.

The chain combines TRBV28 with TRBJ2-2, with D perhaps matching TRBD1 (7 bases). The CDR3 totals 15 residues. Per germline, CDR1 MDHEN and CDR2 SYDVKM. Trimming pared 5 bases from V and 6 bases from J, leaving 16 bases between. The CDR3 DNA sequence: TGTGCCAGCAGTCCCGGAGGGGGCGCCGCCGGGGAGCTGTTTTTT. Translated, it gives CASSPGGGAAGELFF.

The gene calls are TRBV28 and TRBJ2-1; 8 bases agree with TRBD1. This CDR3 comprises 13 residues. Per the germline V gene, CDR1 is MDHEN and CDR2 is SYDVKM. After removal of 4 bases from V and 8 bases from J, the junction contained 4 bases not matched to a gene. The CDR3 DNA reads TGTGCCAGCAGTTCGGGACAGGACTATGAGCAGTTCTTC. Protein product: CASSSGQDYEQFF.

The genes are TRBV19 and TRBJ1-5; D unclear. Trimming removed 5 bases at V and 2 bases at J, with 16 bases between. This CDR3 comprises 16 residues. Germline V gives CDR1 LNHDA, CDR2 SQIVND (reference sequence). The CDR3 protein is CASSLRKKGGNQPQHF. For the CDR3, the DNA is TGTGCCAGTAGTCTTAGGAAGAAAGGAGGCAATCAGCCCCAGCATTTT.

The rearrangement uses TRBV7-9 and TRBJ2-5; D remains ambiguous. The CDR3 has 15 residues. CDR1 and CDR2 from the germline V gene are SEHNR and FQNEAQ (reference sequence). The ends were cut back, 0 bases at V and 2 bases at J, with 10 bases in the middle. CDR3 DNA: TGTGCCAGCAGCTTAGCGGAGACCGAACAAGAGACCCAGTACTTC. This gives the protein CASSLAETEQETQYF. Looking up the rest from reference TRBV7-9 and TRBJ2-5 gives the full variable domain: DTGVSQNPRHKITKRGQNVTFRCDPISEHNRLYWYRQTLGQGPEFLTYFQNEAQLEKSRLLSDRFSAERPKGSFSTLEIQRTEQGDSAMYLCASSLAETEQETQYFGPGTRLLVL.

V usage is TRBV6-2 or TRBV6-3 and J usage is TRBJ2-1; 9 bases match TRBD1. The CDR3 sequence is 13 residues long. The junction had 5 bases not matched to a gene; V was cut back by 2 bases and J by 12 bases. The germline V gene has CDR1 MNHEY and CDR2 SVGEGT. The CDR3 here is CASSYGDRVRQFF. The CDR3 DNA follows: TGTGCCAGCAGTTACGGGGACAGGGTGCGGCAGTTCTTC.

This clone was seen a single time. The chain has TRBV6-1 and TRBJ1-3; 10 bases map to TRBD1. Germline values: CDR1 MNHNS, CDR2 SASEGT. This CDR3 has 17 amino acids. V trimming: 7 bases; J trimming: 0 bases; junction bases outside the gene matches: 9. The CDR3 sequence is CASIERTGGPSGNTIYF. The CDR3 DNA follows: TGTGCCAGCATTGAGCGGACAGGGGGTCCCTCTGGAAACACCATATATTTT.

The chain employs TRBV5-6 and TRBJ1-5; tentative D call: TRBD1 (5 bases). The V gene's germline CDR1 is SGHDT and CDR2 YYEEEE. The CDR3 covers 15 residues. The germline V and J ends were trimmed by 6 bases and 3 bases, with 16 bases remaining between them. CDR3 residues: CASNIMGRFNQPQHF. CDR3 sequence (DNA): TGTGCCAGCAACATAATGGGGCGGTTCAATCAGCCCCAGCATTTT.

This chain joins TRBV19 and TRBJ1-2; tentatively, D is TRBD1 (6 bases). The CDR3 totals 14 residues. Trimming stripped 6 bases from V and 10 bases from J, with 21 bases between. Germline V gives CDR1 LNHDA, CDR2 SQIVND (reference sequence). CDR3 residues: CASSPHSRDTVYTF. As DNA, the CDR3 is TGTGCCAGTAGCCCTCATTCCCGGGACACGGTCTACACCTTC.

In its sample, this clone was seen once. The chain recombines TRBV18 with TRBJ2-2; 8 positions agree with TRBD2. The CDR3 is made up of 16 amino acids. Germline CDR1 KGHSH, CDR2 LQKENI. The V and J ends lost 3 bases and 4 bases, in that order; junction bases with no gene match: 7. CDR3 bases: TGTGCCAGCTCACCTCCCGGGACTAGACGCACCGGGGAGCTGTTTTTT. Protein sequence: CASSPPGTRRTGELFF. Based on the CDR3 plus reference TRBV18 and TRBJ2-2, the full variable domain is NAGVMQNPRHLVRRRGQEARLRCSPMKGHSHVYWYRQLPEEGLKFMVYLQKENIIDESGMPKERFSAEFPKEGPSILRIQQVVRGDSAAYFCASSPPGTRRTGELFFGEGSRLTVL.

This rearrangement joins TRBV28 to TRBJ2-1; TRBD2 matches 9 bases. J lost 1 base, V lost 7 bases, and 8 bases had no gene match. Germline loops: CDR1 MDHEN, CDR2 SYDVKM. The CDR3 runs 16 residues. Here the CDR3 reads CASIRLADLSYNEQFF. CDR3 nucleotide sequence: TGTGCCAGCATCAGACTAGCGGATTTATCCTACAATGAGCAGTTCTTC.

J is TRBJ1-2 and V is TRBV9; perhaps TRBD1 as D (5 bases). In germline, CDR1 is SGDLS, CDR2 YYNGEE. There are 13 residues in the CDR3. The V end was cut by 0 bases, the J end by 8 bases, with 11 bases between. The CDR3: CASSVVRGNGYTF. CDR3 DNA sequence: TGTGCCAGCAGCGTAGTGCGGGGGAACGGCTACACCTTC.

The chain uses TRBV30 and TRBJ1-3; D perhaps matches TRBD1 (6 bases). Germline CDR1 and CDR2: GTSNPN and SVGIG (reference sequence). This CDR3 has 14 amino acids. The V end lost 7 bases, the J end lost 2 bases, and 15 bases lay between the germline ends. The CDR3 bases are TGTGCCTCTTCTCCAGGGGTGACTGGAAACACCATATATTTT. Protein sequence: CASSPGVTGNTIYF.

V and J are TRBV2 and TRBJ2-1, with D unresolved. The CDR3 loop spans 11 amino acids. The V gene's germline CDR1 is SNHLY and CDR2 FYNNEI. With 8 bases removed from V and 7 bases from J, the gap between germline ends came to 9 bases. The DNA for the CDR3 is TGTGCCAGCCTGAACGGTAATGAGCAGTTCTTC. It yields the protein CASLNGNEQFF.

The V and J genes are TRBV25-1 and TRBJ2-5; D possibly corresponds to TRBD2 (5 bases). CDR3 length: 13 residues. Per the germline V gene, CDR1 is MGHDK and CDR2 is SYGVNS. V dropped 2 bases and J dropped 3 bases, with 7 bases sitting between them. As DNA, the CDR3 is TGTGCCAGCAGTGAACCCGGGGAAGAGACCCAGTACTTC. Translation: CASSEPGEETQYF. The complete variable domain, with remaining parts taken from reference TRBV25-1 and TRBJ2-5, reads EADIYQTPRYLVIGTGKKITLECSQTMGHDKMYWYQQDPGMELHLIHYSYGVNSTEKGDLSSESTVSRIRTEHFPLTLESARPSHTSQYLCASSEPGEETQYFGPGTRLLVL.

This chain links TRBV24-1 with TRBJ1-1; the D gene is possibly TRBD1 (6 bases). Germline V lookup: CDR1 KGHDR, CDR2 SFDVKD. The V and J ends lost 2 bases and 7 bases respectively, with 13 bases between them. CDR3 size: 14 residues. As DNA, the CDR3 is TGTGCCACCAGTGATTCCGGACAGCTTTTTGAAGCTTTCTTT. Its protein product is CATSDSGQLFEAFF.

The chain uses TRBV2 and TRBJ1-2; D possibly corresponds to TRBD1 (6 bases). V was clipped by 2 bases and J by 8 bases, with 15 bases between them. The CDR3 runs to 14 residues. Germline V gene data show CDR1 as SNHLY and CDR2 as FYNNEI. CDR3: CASSESGALYGYTF. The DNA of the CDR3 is TGTGCCAGCAGTGAATCAGGGGCATTGTACGGCTACACCTTC.

CDR3 bases: TGTGCCAGCAGCAAGGGATTAGGGAGTCGGTACGAGCAGTACTTC. The encoded protein is CASSKGLGSRYEQYF. This chain connects TRBV21-1 to TRBJ2-7; the D call TRBD2 from the table was never checked on the DNA. TRBV21-1 is tagged as a pseudogene. This CDR3 has 15 amino acids.

CDR3 in amino acids: CASTRTSRNTGELFF. For the CDR3, the DNA is TGTGCCAGCACGAGGACTAGCAGGAACACCGGGGAGCTGTTTTTT. This chain connects TRBV27 to TRBJ2-2, with 8 nucleotides matching TRBD2. V dropped 7 bases and J dropped 1; count of bases not matched to a gene: 5. Germline CDR1 MNHEY, CDR2 SMNVEV (reference sequence). There are 15 residues in the CDR3.

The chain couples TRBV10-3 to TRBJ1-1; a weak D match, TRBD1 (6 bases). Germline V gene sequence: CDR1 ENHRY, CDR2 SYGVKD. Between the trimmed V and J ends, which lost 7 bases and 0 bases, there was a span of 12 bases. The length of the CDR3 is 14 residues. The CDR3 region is CAINAQGLNTEAFF. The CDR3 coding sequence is TGTGCCATCAATGCGCAGGGGCTGAACACTGAAGCTTTCTTT.

Here the CDR3 DNA reads TGCAGCGTTGCCCCTCAGACTAGCGGGAGCGGTGAGCAGTTCTTC. It translates to CSVAPQTSGSGEQFF. The chain combines TRBV29-1 with TRBJ2-1, with 12 nucleotides matching TRBD2. This CDR3 has 15 residues. Trimming at V came to 4 bases and at J to 9 bases, leaving 10 bases not matched to a gene. Germline V gives CDR1 SQVTM, CDR2 ANQGSEA.

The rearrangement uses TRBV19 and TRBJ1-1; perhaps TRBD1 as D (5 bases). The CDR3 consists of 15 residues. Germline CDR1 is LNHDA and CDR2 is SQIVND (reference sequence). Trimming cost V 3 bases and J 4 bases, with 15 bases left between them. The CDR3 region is CASSIPGGGSTEAFF. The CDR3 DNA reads TGTGCCAGTAGTATCCCCGGGGGGGGGAGCACTGAAGCTTTCTTT.

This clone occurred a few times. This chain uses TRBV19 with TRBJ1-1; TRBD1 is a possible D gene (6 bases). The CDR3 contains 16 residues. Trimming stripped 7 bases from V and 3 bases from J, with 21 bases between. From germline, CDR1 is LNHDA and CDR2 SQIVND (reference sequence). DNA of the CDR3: TGTGCCAGTACGCAGGGGCGAGACAGGCCATACACTGAAGCTTTCTTT. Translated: CASTQGRDRPYTEAFF.

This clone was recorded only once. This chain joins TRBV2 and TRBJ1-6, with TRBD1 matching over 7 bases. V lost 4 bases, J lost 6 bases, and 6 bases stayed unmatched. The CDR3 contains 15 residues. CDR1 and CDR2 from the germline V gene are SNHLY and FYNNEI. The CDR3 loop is CASSGNRGSNSPLHF. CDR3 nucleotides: TGTGCCAGCAGTGGAAACAGGGGAAGTAATTCACCCCTCCACTTT.

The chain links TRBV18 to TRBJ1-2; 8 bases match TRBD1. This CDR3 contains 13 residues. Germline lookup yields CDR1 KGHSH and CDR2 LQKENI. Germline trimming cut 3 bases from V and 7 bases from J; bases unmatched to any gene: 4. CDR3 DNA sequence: TGTGCCAGCTCACCGGCCGGGACAGGTGGCTACACCTTC. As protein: CASSPAGTGGYTF.

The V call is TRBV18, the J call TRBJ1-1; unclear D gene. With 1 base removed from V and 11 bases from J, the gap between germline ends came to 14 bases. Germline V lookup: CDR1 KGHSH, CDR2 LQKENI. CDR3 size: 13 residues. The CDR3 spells CASSPRPGGRAFF. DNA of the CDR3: TGTGCCAGCTCACCACGGCCCGGAGGTCGGGCTTTCTTT.

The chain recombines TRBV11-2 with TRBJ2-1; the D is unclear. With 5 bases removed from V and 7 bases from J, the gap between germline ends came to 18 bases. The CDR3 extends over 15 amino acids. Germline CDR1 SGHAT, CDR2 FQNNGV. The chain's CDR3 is CASSLTYILGNEQFF. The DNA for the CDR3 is TGTGCCAGCAGCCTTACCTACATCCTCGGGAATGAGCAGTTCTTC.

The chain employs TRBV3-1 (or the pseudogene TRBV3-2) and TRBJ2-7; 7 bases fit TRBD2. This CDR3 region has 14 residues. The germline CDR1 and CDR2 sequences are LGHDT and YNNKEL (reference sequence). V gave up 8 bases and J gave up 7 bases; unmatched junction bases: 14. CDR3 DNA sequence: TGTGCCAGCCGTAGATCTAGCGGCTTGGGGGAGCAGTACTTC. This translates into CASRRSSGLGEQYF.